These T cell receptor beta chains were read from a single sample in a study of chemoradiotherapy in HPV16-positive cancers. Some clones are missing from TCRdb's copy, which holds only in-frame ones; the method was immunoSEQ multiplex PCR. The top ten clones hold around 2.9% of a sample with approximately 14,000 clones, roughly 90% of them seen once. Sequencing was performed on blood, taken from a patient who underwent chemoradiotherapy. The receptor source for this set is a human donor with HPV-associated anogenital cancer. Both conserved end residues are part of each CDR3. A D gene is named only where the DNA matches it firmly. The listing skips clone size in some rows; elsewhere it reads once, few, many or a size class.

CDR3 DNA: TGCGCCAGCACCCCGGGAGGGGGGGGCCAGTCCGAGCAGTACTTC
CDR3 protein: CASTPGGGGQSEQYF
J gene: TRBJ2-7
V gene: TRBV5-1
clone size: NA
D gene: TRBD2

CDR3 DNA: TGTGCCAGCAGTGAGGGGGGGGTGCAGTACTTC
CDR3 protein: CASSEGGVQYF
J gene: TRBJ2-7
V gene: TRBV6-1
clone size: NA
D gene: TRBD2

CDR3 DNA: TGTGCCAGCAAACGGACAGGGGGAAACTATGGCTACACCTTC
CDR3 protein: CASKRTGGNYGYTF
J gene: TRBJ1-2
V gene: TRBV2
clone size: NA
D gene: TRBD1

CDR3 DNA: TGTGCCAGCAGTTGGGACAGGGAAGCTGGCTACACCTTC
CDR3 protein: CASSWDREAGYTF
J gene: TRBJ1-2
V gene: TRBV2
clone size: few
D gene: TRBD1

CDR3 DNA: TGTGCCAGTAGTACCCGACAGTCCCCCCTCCACTTT
CDR3 protein: CASSTRQSPLHF
J gene: TRBJ1-6
V gene: TRBV19
clone size: once
D gene: NA

CDR3 DNA: TGTGCCAGCAGTGAAAAGACAGGCACGGGCCTAAAAGCTTTCTTT
CDR3 protein: CASSEKTGTGLKAFF
J gene: TRBJ1-1
V gene: TRBV6-1
clone size: NA
D gene: NA

CDR3 DNA: TGTGCCAGCAGCTCCCGACAAGCAAACTACGAGCAATACTTC
CDR3 protein: CASSSRQANYEQYF
J gene: TRBJ2-7
V gene: TRBV11-2
clone size: NA
D gene: NA

CDR3 DNA: TGTGCCAGCAGCCGTAACAGAGCCTATGGCTACACCTTC
CDR3 protein: CASSRNRAYGYTF
J gene: TRBJ1-2
V gene: TRBV11-1
clone size: NA
D gene: NA

CDR3 DNA: TGTGCCAGCAGCGCCGATAGCGGGCCACAAGAGACCCAGTACTTC
CDR3 protein: CASSADSGPQETQYF
J gene: TRBJ2-5
V gene: TRBV9
clone size: NA
D gene: TRBD2

CDR3 DNA: TGTGCCAGCAGCCAAGATACAGGGGGAAGGGGCTATGGCTACACCTTC
CDR3 protein: CASSQDTGGRGYGYTF
J gene: TRBJ1-2
V gene: TRBV4-2
clone size: NA
D gene: TRBD1

CDR3 DNA: TGTGCCAGCAGTTTGACTAGCGGGGGGTCCGATACGCAGTATTTT
CDR3 protein: CASSLTSGGSDTQYF
J gene: TRBJ2-3
V gene: TRBV7-9
clone size: NA
D gene: TRBD2

CDR3 DNA: TGTGCCAGCAGCTTCAGCAATCAGCCCCAGCATTTT
CDR3 protein: CASSFSNQPQHF
J gene: TRBJ1-5
V gene: TRBV7-9
clone size: NA
D gene: NA

CDR3 DNA: TGCGCCAGCAGCCAGGGGTGGCTAGCGGACTACAATGAGCAGTTCTTC
CDR3 protein: CASSQGWLADYNEQFF
J gene: TRBJ2-1
V gene: TRBV4-3
clone size: NA
D gene: TRBD2

CDR3 DNA: TGTGCCAGCAGCGTATTGGGTGGGACAGATACGCAGTATTTT
CDR3 protein: CASSVLGGTDTQYF
J gene: TRBJ2-3
V gene: TRBV9
clone size: NA
D gene: NA

CDR3 DNA: TGTGCCAGCAGCTTAGTCCGCCAGGGCATTAGAGATTCACCCCTCCACTTT
CDR3 protein: CASSLVRQGIRDSPLHF
J gene: TRBJ1-6
V gene: TRBV11-2
clone size: NA
D gene: NA